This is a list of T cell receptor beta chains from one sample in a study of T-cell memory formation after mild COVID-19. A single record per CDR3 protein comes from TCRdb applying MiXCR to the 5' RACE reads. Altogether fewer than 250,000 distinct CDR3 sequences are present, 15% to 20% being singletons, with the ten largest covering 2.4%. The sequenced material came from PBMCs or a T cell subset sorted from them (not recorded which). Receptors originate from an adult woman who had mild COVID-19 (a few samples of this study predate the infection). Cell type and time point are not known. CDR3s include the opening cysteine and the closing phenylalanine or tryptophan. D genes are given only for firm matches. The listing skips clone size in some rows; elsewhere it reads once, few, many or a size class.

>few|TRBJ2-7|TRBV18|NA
TGTGCCAGCTCACCACGTTCCTACGAGCAGTACTTC
CASSPRSYEQYF
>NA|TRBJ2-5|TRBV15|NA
TGTGCCACCAGCAGAGATCCAGGGGATCAAGAGACCCAGTACTTC
CATSRDPGDQETQYF
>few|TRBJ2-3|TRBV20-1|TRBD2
TGCAGTAGTCACGGGGGGAGGGCACGAAGCACAGATACGCAGTATTTT
CSSHGGRARSTDTQYF
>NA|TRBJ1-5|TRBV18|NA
TGTGCCAGCTCACCACAAGGTGGGCGGGAACCCCAGCATTTT
CASSPQGGREPQHF
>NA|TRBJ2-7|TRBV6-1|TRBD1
TGTGCCAGCGGGGGACAGGCTACCTACGAGCAGTACTTC
CASGGQATYEQYF
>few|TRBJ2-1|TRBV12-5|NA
TGTGCTAGTGCCACGGACAGTTACTCCTACAATGAGCAGTTCTTC
CASATDSYSYNEQFF
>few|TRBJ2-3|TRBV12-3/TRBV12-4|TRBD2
TGTGCCAGCGCGACTAGCGGGACTCCCACAGATACGCAGTATTTT
CASATSGTPTDTQYF
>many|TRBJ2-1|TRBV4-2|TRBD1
TGTGCCAGCAGCTCACAAGAGGGGACAGGGGCGAATGAGCAGTTCTTC
CASSSQEGTGANEQFF
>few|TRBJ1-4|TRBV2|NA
TGTGCCACACAGGGTAATGAAAAACTGTTTTTT
CATQGNEKLFF
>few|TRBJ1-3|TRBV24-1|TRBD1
TGTGCCACCAGTGATGAGTTCTCAGGGGGTGCTGGAAACACCATATATTTT
CATSDEFSGGAGNTIYF
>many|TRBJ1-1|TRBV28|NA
TGTGCCAGCAGTTCCCCAATGACAGTCAGGGCTTTCTTT
CASSSPMTVRAFF
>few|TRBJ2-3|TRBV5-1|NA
TGCGCCAGCAGCTTGGACGACCCGCGCGCTACGCAGTATTTT
CASSLDDPRATQYF
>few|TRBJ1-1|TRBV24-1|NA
TGTGCCACCCCGCGACCGCCGAACACTGAAGCTTTCTTT
CATPRPPNTEAFF
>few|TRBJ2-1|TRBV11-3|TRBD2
TGTGCCAGCAGCTTAGGGGGAAGCGGGAGAGGAAATGAGCAGTTCTTC
CASSLGGSGRGNEQFF
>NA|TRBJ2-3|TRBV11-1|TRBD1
TGTGCCAGCAGCTTAGTGGCAGGGGGCCTCACAGATACGCAGTATTTT
CASSLVAGGLTDTQYF
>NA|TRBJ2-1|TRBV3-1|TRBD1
TGTGCCAGCAGCTACGACAGGGTCAACCACAATGAGCAGTTCTTC
CASSYDRVNHNEQFF
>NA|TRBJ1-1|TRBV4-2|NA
TGTGCCAGCAGCCAAGATGTACAGGGATGGACTGAAGCTTTCTTT
CASSQDVQGWTEAFF
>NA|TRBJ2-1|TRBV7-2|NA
TGTGCCAGCAGCTTGACCCCCTGGGCGGGGCAGTTCTTC
CASSLTPWAGQFF